This T cell receptor (beta chain) emerged from a study of T cell responses to AZD1222 COVID-19 vaccine. Regarding the study as a whole: Donors, mostly white British, included more females; clonal diversity was possibly underestimated. CD4 TCRs covered the whole spike, strongest at regions 160-218 and 743-854. Without day 14 samples, only post-peak T cell repertoires were studied.

For this clone: The antigen is unknown.

Using immunoSEQ multiplex PCR, the repertoire was profiled, and TCRdb retains in-frame clones only, with some absent. The repertoire holds about 110,000 clones, with around 90% as singletons. Second doses were pooled across both intervals (about 4 or about 12 weeks). The CDR3 runs to 14 residues. Germline V gene lookup returns CDR1 MGHRA and CDR2 YSYEKL. The V end was cut by 0 bases, the J end by 4 bases, with 9 bases between. Sample: peripheral blood, taken 28 days after the second AZD1222 dose. The genes are TRBV4-1 and TRBJ1-2, with D possibly being TRBD1 (6 bases). The TCR comes from an adult who received the AZD1222 COVID-19 vaccine. This CDR3 reads CASSQEDRTYGYTF. The DNA of the CDR3 is TGCGCCAGCAGCCAAGAAGACAGGACCTATGGCTACACCTTC.